A selection of T cell receptor beta chains follows, all from one sample in a study of CD8 T cells in ankylosing spondylitis. TCRdb itself ran the 5' RACE reads through MiXCR, one entry per CDR3 protein. The repertoire has about 130,000 distinct CDR3 sequences, around 15% of them found once; the top ten carry just under 3%. The sample comprised blood, either unsorted or a sorted T cell fraction (not recorded which). All receptors come from a female donor with ankylosing spondylitis or in good health (not recorded which). Each CDR3 is given with its conserved first and last residue. The D gene is left open where the match is weak. Not all rows give a size; the values are once, few, many and, for expanded clones, a class.

j_gene | abundance | v_gene | d_gene | CDR3aa | CDR3nt
TRBJ1-1 | few | TRBV5-1 | - | CASTGVNTEAFF | TGCGCCAGCACAGGGGTGAACACTGAAGCTTTCTTT
TRBJ2-3 | - | TRBV7-2 | - | CASSTRDGGTQYF | TGTGCCAGCAGCACTCGCGACGGGGGTACGCAGTATTTT
TRBJ1-6 | many | TRBV2 | - | CASRETDSSYNSPLHF | TGTGCCAGCAGAGAGACAGACAGCTCCTATAATTCACCCCTCCACTTT
TRBJ2-1 | - | TRBV13 | - | CASGSLRGAAFVQFF | TGTGCCAGCGGATCCCTCCGGGGGGCTGCTTTTGTGCAGTTCTTC
TRBJ2-2 | few | TRBV5-1 | - | CASRPRFNNGELFF | TGCGCCAGCAGACCTAGATTTAATAACGGGGAGCTGTTTTTT
TRBJ2-1 | few | TRBV5-1 | - | CASSLAVGARNEQFF | TGCGCCAGCAGCTTGGCCGTAGGGGCGAGGAATGAGCAGTTCTTC
TRBJ1-5 | - | TRBV28 | TRBD1 | CASTRGTGGNQPQHF | TGTGCCAGCACCCGAGGGACAGGGGGCAATCAGCCCCAGCATTTT
TRBJ1-1 | many | TRBV29-1 | TRBD1 | CSVETGWDTEAFF | TGCAGCGTTGAGACAGGGTGGGACACTGAAGCTTTCTTT
TRBJ2-7 | few | TRBV6-5 | - | CASSYSQGTGEQYF | TGTGCCAGCAGTTACTCCCAGGGTACCGGAGAGCAGTACTTC
TRBJ2-2 | - | TRBV5-1 | TRBD1 | CASSLDAGGFTGELFF | TGCGCCAGCAGCTTGGATGCAGGGGGCTTCACCGGGGAGCTGTTTTTT
TRBJ2-1 | many | TRBV27 | - | CASSLYSNRDNEQFF | TGTGCCAGCAGTTTATATTCGAACAGGGACAATGAGCAGTTCTTC
TRBJ2-1 | few | TRBV20-1 | - | CSAREWVADNEQFF | TGCAGTGCTAGAGAATGGGTAGCGGACAATGAGCAGTTCTTC
TRBJ2-7 | many | TRBV29-1 | TRBD1 | CSVRQGGDYEQYF | TGCAGCGTAAGACAGGGGGGGGACTACGAGCAGTACTTC
TRBJ2-3 | - | TRBV27 | - | CASSLQAQSTDTQYF | TGTGCCAGCAGCCTACAGGCCCAAAGCACAGATACGCAGTATTTT
TRBJ2-3 | - | TRBV7-8 | TRBD2 | CASSVGHSSGMNTQYF | TGTGCCAGCAGCGTAGGCCACTCTAGCGGGATGAATACGCAGTATTTT
TRBJ1-5 | - | TRBV27 | - | CASSLRENQPQHF | TGTGCCAGCAGTTTAAGGGAGAATCAGCCCCAGCATTTT
TRBJ2-1 | many | TRBV10-3 | - | CAISEVGVSYNEQFF | TGTGCCATCAGTGAGGTGGGCGTTTCCTACAATGAGCAGTTCTTC
TRBJ1-2 | - | TRBV30 | TRBD1 | CAWSESGTGSAGYTF | TGTGCCTGGAGTGAATCCGGGACAGGGTCGGCCGGCTACACCTTC
TRBJ2-7 | few | TRBV11-2 | - | CASSRLGRGAGLEQYF | TGTGCCAGCAGCCGCCTGGGGCGGGGAGCCGGATTGGAGCAGTACTTC
TRBJ2-3 | many | TRBV10-3 | TRBD1 | CAIRTGGVADTQYF | TGTGCCATCAGAACAGGGGGCGTCGCAGATACGCAGTATTTT
TRBJ1-1 | few | TRBV7-2 | - | CASSITGMNTEAFF | TGTGCCAGCAGCATAACCGGGATGAACACTGAAGCTTTCTTT
TRBJ2-1 | - | TRBV10-2 | - | CASRGGYNEQFF | TGCGCCAGCAGAGGGGGGTACAATGAGCAGTTCTTC
TRBJ2-7 | many | TRBV29-1 | - | CSVGRDRGYEQYF | TGCAGCGTTGGCCGAGACAGAGGTTACGAGCAGTACTTC
TRBJ2-1 | many | TRBV5-1 | TRBD2 | CASSLASGRDNEQFF | TGCGCCAGCAGCTTGGCCAGCGGGAGGGACAATGAGCAGTTCTTC
TRBJ2-1 | many | TRBV29-1 | TRBD2 | CSVASSGRVSYNEQFF | TGCAGCGTTGCGTCTAGCGGGAGGGTCTCCTACAATGAGCAGTTCTTC
TRBJ2-7 | many | TRBV29-1 | TRBD1 | CSVERDSGNEQYF | TGCAGCGTTGAAAGGGACAGTGGCAACGAGCAGTACTTC
TRBJ1-1 | - | TRBV10-3 | TRBD1 | CAITRDRRTEAFF | TGTGCCATCACCCGGGACAGGAGGACTGAAGCTTTCTTT
TRBJ1-1 | few | TRBV19 | TRBD1 | CASSTRTGGQGKAFF | TGTGCCAGTTCGACACGGACAGGGGGTCAAGGGAAGGCTTTCTTT
TRBJ2-1 | many | TRBV28 | - | CAIQAASFGNEQFF | TGTGCCATCCAGGCGGCTAGCTTTGGGAATGAGCAGTTCTTC
TRBJ1-6 | - | TRBV7-9 | TRBD1 | CASSGQGNSPLHF | TGTGCCAGCTCGGGACAGGGGAATTCACCCCTCCACTTT
TRBJ2-5 | few | TRBV5-5 | - | CASSLAGMRGLQETQYF | TGTGCCAGCAGCCTGGCCGGGATGAGAGGGCTCCAAGAGACCCAGTACTTC
TRBJ2-3 | few | TRBV5-1 | - | CASSFPPEMPEDPPDTQYF | TGCGCCAGCAGCTTTCCCCCGGAGATGCCGGAGGACCCCCCAGATACGCAGTATTTT
TRBJ2-1 | - | TRBV5-1 | - | CASSLGEVDNEQFF | TGCGCCAGCAGCTTGGGGGAGGTTGACAATGAGCAGTTCTTC
TRBJ2-2 | few | TRBV9 | TRBD1 | CASSVESGTGFGELFF | TGTGCCAGCAGCGTAGAATCCGGGACAGGGTTCGGGGAGCTGTTTTTT
TRBJ2-1 | few | TRBV20-1 | TRBD2 | CSARGTSGVSSYNEQFF | TGCAGTGCTAGAGGGACTAGCGGGGTTAGCTCCTACAATGAGCAGTTCTTC
TRBJ1-4 | many | TRBV6-1 | - | CASRRGGRGEKLFF | TGTGCCAGCAGACGTGGGGGGCGCGGAGAAAAACTGTTTTTT
TRBJ2-2 | - | TRBV5-1 | - | CASSWGTAFANTGELFF | TGCGCCAGCAGCTGGGGAACAGCGTTCGCGAACACCGGGGAGCTGTTTTTT
TRBJ2-7 | many | TRBV28 | - | CASSLNGVYEQYF | TGTGCCAGCAGTTTAAACGGAGTCTACGAGCAGTACTTC
TRBJ1-2 | few | TRBV7-9 | TRBD1 | CASSSRDRDGYTF | TGTGCCAGCAGCTCCAGGGACAGGGATGGCTACACCTTC
TRBJ1-3 | many | TRBV15 | - | CATRSSSGNTIYF | TGTGCCACTCGGAGTAGCTCTGGAAACACCATATATTTT
TRBJ2-2 | - | TRBV4-1 | - | CASSTKEGNPGELFF | TGCGCCAGCAGCACCAAGGAGGGTAACCCCGGGGAGCTGTTTTTT
TRBJ2-6 | few | TRBV7-6 | - | CASSPHEGSGANVLTF | TGTGCCAGCAGCCCCCACGAGGGCTCTGGGGCCAACGTCCTGACTTTC
TRBJ2-4 | few | TRBV28 | - | CASSLFPGRRTKNSQYF | TGTGCCAGCAGTTTATTCCCTGGGCGGAGGACCAAAAACAGTCAGTACTTC
TRBJ2-5 | many | TRBV7-6 | TRBD1 | CASSPGQGIETQYF | TGTGCCAGCAGCCCGGGACAGGGAATAGAGACCCAGTACTTC
TRBJ1-4 | many | TRBV5-1 | - | CASSLGRGATNEKLFF | TGCGCCAGCAGCTTGGGTCGAGGTGCAACTAATGAAAAACTGTTTTTT
TRBJ2-1 | few | TRBV5-1 | - | CASSSGQTYNEQFF | TGCGCCAGCAGCTCCGGACAGACTTACAATGAGCAGTTCTTC
TRBJ2-3 | many | TRBV7-2 | TRBD2 | CASSSGLLDTQYF | TGTGCCAGCAGCTCGGGACTATTAGATACGCAGTATTTT
TRBJ1-3 | once | TRBV2 | - | CASRRTLGSGNTTYF | TGTGCCAGCAGACGGACTTTAGGAAGTGGAAACACCACATATTTT
TRBJ2-1 | few | TRBV5-1 | TRBD2 | CASSLTDSSGGYNEQFF | TGCGCCAGCAGCTTGACTGACTCTAGCGGGGGCTACAATGAGCAGTTCTTC
TRBJ2-7 | few | TRBV28 | - | CASISGGGGYEQYF | TGTGCCAGCATATCCGGGGGAGGGGGCTACGAGCAGTACTTC
TRBJ2-1 | - | TRBV2 | - | CASSEGGEQFF | TGTGCCAGCAGTGAAGGAGGCGAGCAGTTCTTC
TRBJ2-2 | - | TRBV5-5 | TRBD2 | CASSVTSGWNTGELFF | TGTGCCAGCAGCGTTACTAGCGGGTGGAACACCGGGGAGCTGTTTTTT
TRBJ2-5 | - | TRBV12-3/TRBV12-4 | - | CASDRWGPQETQYF | TGTGCCAGCGATCGGTGGGGACCCCAAGAGACCCAGTACTTC
TRBJ1-2 | many | TRBV12-3/TRBV12-4 | - | CASSPFEGGYGYTF | TGTGCCAGCAGTCCTTTCGAGGGTGGGTATGGCTACACCTTC